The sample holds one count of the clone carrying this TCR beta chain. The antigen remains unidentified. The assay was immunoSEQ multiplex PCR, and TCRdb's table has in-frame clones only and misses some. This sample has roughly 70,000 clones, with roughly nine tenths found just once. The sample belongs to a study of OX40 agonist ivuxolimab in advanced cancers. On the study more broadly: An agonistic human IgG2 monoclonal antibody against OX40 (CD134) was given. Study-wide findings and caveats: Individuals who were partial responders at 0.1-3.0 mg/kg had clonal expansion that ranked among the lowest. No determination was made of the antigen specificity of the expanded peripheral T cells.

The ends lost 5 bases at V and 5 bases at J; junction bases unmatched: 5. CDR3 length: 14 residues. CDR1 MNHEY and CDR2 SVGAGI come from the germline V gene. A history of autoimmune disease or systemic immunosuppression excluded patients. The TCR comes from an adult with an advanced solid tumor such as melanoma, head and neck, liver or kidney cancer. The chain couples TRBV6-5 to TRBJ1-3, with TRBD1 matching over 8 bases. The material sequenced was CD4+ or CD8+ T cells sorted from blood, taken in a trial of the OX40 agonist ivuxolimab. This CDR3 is CASSLRTGRNTIYF. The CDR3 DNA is TGTGCCAGCAGTCTAAGGACAGGGAGAAACACCATATATTTT.